The subject of this entry is one T cell receptor beta chain. This entry is derived from a study of blood T cell repertoires in COVID-19. Across the whole study: Sample material is recorded as cDNA or gDNA derived from T cells, B-cell-depleted T cells, or PBMCs.

J lost 7 bases, V lost 3 bases, and 11 bases had no gene match. The CDR3 sequence is 15 residues long. Germline CDR1 LNHNV, CDR2 YYDKDF (reference sequence). In the study's own analysis: The authors estimated nucleated cell counts from reference gene primer amplification. The data were produced by immunoSEQ multiplex PCR, yet TCRdb's version contains in-frame clones alone and is incomplete. Clone size and the V and J calls come from that table; the DNA yielded D and trimming. Among approximately 240,000 clones listed, around 85% were seen once. The V call is TRBV15, the J call TRBJ2-7; 8 bases agree with TRBD1. The sequence was obtained from a woman aged 40 to 50 with acute COVID-19. Sequenced input: PBMCs or T cells enriched from blood (not recorded which). CDR3 bases: TGTGCCACCAGCAGCAACCGGGACAGGATTATAGAGCAGTACTTC. Protein sequence: CATSSNRDRIIEQYF.